This T cell receptor beta chain derives from a study of cytomegalovirus exposure and HLA in healthy donors. Use of 60 Vbeta and 13 Jbeta primers characterized the PCR. Per the original data handling: Some 10 million of some 80 million unique TCR beta chains were shared, per a later count. Measured with immunoSEQ multiplex PCR; TCRdb has only the in-frame clones, and not every one. V, J and clone size reflect that table, while D and trimming were determined from the DNA. The data contain 75,000 to 100,000 clones, approximately 76% of them singletons. There are 13 residues in the CDR3. Per the germline V gene, CDR1 is MNHEY and CDR2 is SMNVEV (reference sequence). Losses at the gene ends were 10 bases for V and 3 bases for J; bases not matched to a gene: 6.

The chain recombines TRBV27 with TRBJ2-7, with TRBD2 identical over 10 bases. The clonotype originates from a woman aged 55 to 70 in good health and CMV-seropositive. The material sequenced was PBMCs. Here the CDR3 DNA reads TGTGCCACCAAAACTAGCGGGGACTACGAGCAGTACTTC. Translating gives CATKTSGDYEQYF.